A selection of T cell receptor beta chains follows, all from one sample in a study of early T cells in non-severe SARS-CoV-2 infection. Each CDR3 protein gets one entry after TCRdb re-called the 5' RACE reads with MiXCR. Of 75,000 to 80,000 distinct CDR3 sequences in the sample, approximately 10% were seen once. The material sequenced was whole blood, taken at baseline. Receptors originate from an adult who was a healthcare worker with PCR-confirmed SARS-CoV-2 infection or an uninfected control (not recorded which). CDR3s include the opening cysteine and the closing phenylalanine or tryptophan. A D gene is named only where the DNA matches it firmly. Clone size, where shown, is once, few, many, or a class for clones that have expanded.

j_gene	abundance	v_gene	d_gene	CDR3aa	CDR3nt
TRBJ1-3	.	TRBV25-1	.	CASSEYGDSGNTIYF	TGTGCCAGCAGTGAATACGGAGATTCTGGAAACACCATATATTTT
TRBJ2-3	few	TRBV29-1	TRBD2	CSVEVLAGDTQYF	TGCAGCGTTGAAGTACTAGCGGGGGATACGCAGTATTTT
TRBJ1-1	.	TRBV2	TRBD1	CASSAGTVGTEAFF	TGTGCCAGCAGCGCCGGGACAGTCGGCACTGAAGCTTTCTTT
TRBJ2-2	many	TRBV29-1	.	CSVQGGANTGELFF	TGCAGCGTACAGGGGGGGGCGAACACCGGGGAGCTGTTTTTT
TRBJ2-2	.	TRBV3-1	.	CASSQTSTGFGTGELFF	TGTGCCAGCAGCCAAACTAGTACGGGGTTCGGGACCGGGGAGCTGTTTTTT
TRBJ2-1	few	TRBV20-1	.	CSASPGSSYNEQFF	TGCAGTGCTAGCCCGGGGAGCTCCTACAATGAGCAGTTCTTC
TRBJ2-7	.	TRBV29-1	TRBD2	CSVAPGGTFYEQYF	TGCAGCGTTGCCCCCGGGGGGACCTTCTACGAGCAGTACTTC
TRBJ2-6	.	TRBV6-2/TRBV6-3	.	CASSYSRGSGANVLTF	TGTGCCAGCAGTTACTCGAGGGGAAGCGGGGCCAACGTCCTGACTTTC
TRBJ1-4	.	TRBV6-1	.	CASSETQRGTNEKLFF	TGTGCCAGCAGTGAAACTCAACGAGGGACTAATGAAAAACTGTTTTTT
TRBJ2-1	few	TRBV28	.	CASGIGSYNEQFF	TGTGCCAGCGGTATAGGGTCCTACAATGAGCAGTTCTTC
TRBJ2-5	few	TRBV5-1	TRBD2	CASSASGLAGVETQYF	TGCGCCAGCAGTGCCTCGGGCCTAGCGGGCGTCGAGACCCAGTACTTC
TRBJ2-2	few	TRBV25-1	.	CASLKGPTGELFF	TGTGCCAGCTTGAAGGGGCCAACCGGGGAGCTGTTTTTT
TRBJ1-2	.	TRBV20-1	TRBD1	CSARVDRGLYGYTF	TGCAGTGCTAGAGTGGACAGGGGGCTGTACGGCTACACCTTC